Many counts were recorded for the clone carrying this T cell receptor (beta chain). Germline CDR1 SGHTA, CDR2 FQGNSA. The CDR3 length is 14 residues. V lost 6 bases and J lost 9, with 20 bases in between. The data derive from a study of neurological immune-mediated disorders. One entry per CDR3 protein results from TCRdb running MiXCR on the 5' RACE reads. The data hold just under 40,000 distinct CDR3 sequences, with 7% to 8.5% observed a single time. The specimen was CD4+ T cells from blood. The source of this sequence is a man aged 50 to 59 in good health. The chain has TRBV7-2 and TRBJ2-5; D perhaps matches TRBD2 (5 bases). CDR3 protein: CASRSRRQLGAQYF. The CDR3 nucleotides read TGTGCCAGCAGGTCCCGGAGGCAGCTCGGGGCCCAGTACTTC.